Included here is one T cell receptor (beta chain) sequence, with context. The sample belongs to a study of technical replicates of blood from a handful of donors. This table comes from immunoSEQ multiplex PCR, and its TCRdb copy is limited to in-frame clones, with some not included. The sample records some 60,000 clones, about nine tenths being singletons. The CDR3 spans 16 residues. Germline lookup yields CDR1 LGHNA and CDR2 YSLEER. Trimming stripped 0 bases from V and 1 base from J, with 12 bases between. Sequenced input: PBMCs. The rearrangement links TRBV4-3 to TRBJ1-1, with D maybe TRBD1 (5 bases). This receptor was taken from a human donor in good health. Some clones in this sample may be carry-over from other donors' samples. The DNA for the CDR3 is TGCGCCAGCAGCCAAGATCGCGGACAAACGAACACTGAAGCTTTCTTT. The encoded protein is CASSQDRGQTNTEAFF.